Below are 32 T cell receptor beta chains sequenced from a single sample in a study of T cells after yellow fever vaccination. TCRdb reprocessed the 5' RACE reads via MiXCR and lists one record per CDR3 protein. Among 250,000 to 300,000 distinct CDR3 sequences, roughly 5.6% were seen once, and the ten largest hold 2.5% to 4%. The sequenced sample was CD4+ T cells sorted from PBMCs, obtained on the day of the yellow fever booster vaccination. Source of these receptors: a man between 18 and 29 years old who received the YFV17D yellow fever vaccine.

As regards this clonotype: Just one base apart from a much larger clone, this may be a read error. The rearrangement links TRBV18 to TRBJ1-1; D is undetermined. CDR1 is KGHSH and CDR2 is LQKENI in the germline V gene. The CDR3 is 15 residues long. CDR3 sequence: CASSPPTYPNNEAFF. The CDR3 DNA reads TGTGCCAGCTCACCGCCGACTTACCCGAACAATGAAGCTTTCTTT. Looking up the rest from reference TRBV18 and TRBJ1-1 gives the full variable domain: NAGVMQNPRHLVRRRGQEARLRCSPMKGHSHVYWYRQLPEEGLKFMVYLQKENIIDESGMPKERFSAEFPKEGPSILRIQQVVRGDSAAYFCASSPPTYPNNEAFFGQGTRLTVV.

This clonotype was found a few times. CDR3 in DNA: TGTGCCAGCAGCATTAAGACAGGGTTAGAGACCCAGTACTTC. It codes for CASSIKTGLETQYF. The V gene is TRBV7-9, the J gene TRBJ2-5; TRBD1 matches 7 bases. V shed 5 bases and J 4 bases; nucleotides not matched to a gene: 7. The CDR3 totals 14 residues. Germline CDR1 reads SEHNR; CDR2 reads FQNEAQ (reference sequence).

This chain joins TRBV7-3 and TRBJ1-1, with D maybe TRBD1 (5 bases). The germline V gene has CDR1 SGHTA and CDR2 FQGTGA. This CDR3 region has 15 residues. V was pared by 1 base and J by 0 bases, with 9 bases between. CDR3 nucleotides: TGTGCCAGCAGCTTAAGGGGGGTTATGAACACTGAAGCTTTCTTT. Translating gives CASSLRGVMNTEAFF.

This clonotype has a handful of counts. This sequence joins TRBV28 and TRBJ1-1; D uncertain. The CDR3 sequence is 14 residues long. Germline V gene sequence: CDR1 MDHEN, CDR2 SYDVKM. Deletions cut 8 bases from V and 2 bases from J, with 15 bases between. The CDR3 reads CASGGGSTNTEAFF. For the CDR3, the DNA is TGTGCCAGCGGAGGAGGCTCCACAAACACTGAAGCTTTCTTT.

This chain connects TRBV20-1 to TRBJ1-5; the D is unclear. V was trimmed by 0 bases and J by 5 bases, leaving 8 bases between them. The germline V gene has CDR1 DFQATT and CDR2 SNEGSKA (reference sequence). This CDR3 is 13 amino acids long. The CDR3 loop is CSAREARYQPQHF. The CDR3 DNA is TGCAGTGCTAGAGAGGCAAGATATCAGCCCCAGCATTTT.

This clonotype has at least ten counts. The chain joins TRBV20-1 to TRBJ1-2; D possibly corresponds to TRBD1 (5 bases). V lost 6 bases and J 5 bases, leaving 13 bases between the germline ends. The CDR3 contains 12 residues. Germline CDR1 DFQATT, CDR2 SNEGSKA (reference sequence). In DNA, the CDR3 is TGCAGTGCGGGGACTTTGGAGTATGGCTACACCTTC. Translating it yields CSAGTLEYGYTF.

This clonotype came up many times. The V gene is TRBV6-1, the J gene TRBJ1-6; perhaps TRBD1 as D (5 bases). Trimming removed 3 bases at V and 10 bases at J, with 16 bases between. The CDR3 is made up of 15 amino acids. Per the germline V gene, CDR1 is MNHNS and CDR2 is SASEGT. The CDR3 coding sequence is TGTGCCAGCAGTGACGGGCAGGGTATCGGATCACCCCTCCACTTT. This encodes CASSDGQGIGSPLHF.

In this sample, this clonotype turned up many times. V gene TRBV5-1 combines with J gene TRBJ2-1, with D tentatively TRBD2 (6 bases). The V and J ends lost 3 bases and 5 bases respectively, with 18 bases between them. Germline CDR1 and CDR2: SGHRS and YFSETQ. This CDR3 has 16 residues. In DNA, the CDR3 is TGCGCCAGCAGCTCTAGGCGGGGTAGGACACACAATGAGCAGTTCTTC. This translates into CASSSRRGRTHNEQFF.

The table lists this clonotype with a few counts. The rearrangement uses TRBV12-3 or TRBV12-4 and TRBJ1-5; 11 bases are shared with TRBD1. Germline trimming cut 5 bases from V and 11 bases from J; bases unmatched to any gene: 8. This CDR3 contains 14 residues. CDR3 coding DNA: TGTGCCAGCAGTCCGGGACAGGGGGAGGGATCCCAGCATTTT. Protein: CASSPGQGEGSQHF.

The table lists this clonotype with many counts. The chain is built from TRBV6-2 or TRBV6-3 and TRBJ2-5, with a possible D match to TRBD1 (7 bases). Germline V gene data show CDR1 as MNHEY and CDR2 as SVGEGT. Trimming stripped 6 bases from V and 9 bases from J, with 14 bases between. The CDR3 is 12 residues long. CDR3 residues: CASRQTGEAQYF. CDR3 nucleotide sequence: TGTGCCAGCAGACAAACAGGGGAGGCCCAGTACTTC.

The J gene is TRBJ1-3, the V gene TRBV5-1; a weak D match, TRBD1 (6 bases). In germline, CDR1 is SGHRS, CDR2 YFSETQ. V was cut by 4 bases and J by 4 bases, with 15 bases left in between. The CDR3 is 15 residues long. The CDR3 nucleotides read TGCGCCAGCAGCCTGAACCCGGGACAAGGAAACACCATATATTTT. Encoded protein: CASSLNPGQGNTIYF.

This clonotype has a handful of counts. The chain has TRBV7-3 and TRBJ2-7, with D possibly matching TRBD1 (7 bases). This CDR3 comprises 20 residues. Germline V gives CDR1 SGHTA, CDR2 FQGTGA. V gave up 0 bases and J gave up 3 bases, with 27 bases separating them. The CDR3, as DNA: TGTGCCAGCAGCTTAACGGAGGGACAGACTAAGTCCCCCCCCTACTACGAGCAGTACTTC. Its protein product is CASSLTEGQTKSPPYYEQYF.

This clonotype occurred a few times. The CDR3 region is CSGDMSSRGYTF. CDR3 bases: TGCAGTGGGGATATGTCATCGAGAGGCTACACCTTC. The rearrangement joins TRBV20-1 to TRBJ1-2; D uncertain. The CDR3 totals 12 residues. The V gene lost 7 bases and the J gene lost 8 bases, with 17 bases spanning the gap. The germline V gene encodes CDR1 DFQATT and CDR2 SNEGSKA (reference sequence).

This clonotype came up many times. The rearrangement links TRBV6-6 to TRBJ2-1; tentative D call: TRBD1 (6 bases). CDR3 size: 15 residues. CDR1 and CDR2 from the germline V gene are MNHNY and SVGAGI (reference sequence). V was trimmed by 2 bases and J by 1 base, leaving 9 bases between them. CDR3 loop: CASSYTGPSYNEQFF. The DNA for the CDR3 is TGTGCCAGCAGTTACACAGGGCCGTCCTACAATGAGCAGTTCTTC.

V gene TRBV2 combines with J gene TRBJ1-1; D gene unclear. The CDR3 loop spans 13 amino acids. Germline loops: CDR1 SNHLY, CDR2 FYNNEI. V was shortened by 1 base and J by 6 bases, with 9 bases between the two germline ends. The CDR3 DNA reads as TGTGCCAGCAGTGAAGAAACTAGCGCTGAAGCTTTCTTT. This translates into CASSEETSAEAFF. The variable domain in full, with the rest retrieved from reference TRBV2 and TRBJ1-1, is EPEVTQTPSHQVTQMGQEVILRCVPISNHLYFYWYRQILGQKVEFLVSFYNNEISEKSEIFDDQFSVERPDGSNFTLKIRSTKLEDSAMYFCASSEETSAEAFFGQGTRLTVV.

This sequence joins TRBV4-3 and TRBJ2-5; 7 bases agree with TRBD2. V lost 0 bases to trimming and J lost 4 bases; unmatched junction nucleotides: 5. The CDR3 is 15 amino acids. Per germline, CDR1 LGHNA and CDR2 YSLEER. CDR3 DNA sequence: TGCGCCAGCAGCCAAGATATCCAGCGGGGAGAGACCCAGTACTTC. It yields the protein CASSQDIQRGETQYF.

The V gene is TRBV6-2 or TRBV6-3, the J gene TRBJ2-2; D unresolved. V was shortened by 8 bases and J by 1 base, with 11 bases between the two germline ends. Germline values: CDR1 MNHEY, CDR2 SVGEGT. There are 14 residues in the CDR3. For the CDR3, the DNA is TGTGCCAGCTGGCCGGACCAGAACACCGGGGAGCTGTTTTTT. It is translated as CASWPDQNTGELFF.

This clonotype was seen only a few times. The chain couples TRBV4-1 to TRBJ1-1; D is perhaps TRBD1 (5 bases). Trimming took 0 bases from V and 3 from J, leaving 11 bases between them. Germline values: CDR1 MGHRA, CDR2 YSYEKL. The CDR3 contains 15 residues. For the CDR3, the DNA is TGCGCCAGCAGCCAAGACAGGGCGGGAGACACTGAAGCTTTCTTT. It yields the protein CASSQDRAGDTEAFF.

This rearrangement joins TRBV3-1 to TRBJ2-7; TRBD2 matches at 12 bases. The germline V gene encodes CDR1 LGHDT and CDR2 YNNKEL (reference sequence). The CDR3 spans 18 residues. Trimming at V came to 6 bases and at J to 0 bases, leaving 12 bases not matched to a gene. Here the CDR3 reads CASSRRTSGVLSSYEQYF. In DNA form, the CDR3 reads TGTGCCAGCAGTCGAAGGACTAGCGGGGTCCTGAGCTCCTACGAGCAGTACTTC.

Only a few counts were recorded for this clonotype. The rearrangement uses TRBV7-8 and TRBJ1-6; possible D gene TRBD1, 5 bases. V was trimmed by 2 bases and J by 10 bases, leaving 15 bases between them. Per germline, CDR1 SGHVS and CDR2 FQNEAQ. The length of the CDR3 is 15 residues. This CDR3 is CASSLNQGVGSPLHF. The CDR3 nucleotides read TGTGCCAGCAGCTTAAACCAAGGGGTTGGATCACCCCTCCACTTT.

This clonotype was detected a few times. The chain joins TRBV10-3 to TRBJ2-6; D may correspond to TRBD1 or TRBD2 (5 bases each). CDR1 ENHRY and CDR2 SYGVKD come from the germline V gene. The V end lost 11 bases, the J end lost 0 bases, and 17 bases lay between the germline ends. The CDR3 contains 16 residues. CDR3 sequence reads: CASAMGTVSGANVLTF. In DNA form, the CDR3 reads TGTGCCTCTGCTATGGGGACGGTCTCTGGGGCCAACGTCCTGACTTTC.

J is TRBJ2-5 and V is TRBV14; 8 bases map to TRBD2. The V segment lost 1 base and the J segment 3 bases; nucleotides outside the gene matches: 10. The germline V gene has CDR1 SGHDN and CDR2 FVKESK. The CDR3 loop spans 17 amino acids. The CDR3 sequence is CASSQGNLPGGEETQYF. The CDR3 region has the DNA TGTGCCAGCAGCCAAGGGAATCTTCCGGGAGGGGAAGAGACCCAGTACTTC.

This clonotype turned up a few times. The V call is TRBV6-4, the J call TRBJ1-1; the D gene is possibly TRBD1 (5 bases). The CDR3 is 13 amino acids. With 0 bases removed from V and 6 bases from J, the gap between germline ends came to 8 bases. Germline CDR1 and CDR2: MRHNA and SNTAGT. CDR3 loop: CASSDSRDAEAFF. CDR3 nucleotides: TGTGCCAGCAGTGACTCAAGGGACGCTGAAGCTTTCTTT.

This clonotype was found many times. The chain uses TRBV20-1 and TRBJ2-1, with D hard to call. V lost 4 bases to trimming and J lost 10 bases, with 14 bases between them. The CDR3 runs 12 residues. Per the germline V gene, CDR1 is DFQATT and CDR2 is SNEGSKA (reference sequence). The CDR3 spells CSAKQRPTEQFF. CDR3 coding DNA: TGCAGTGCTAAACAACGGCCTACGGAGCAGTTCTTC.

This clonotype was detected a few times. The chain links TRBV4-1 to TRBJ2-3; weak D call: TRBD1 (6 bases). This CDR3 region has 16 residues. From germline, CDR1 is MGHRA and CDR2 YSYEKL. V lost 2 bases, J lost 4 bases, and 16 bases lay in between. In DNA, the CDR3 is TGCGCCAGCAGCCAACGAACACAGGGTCGGGCAGATACGCAGTATTTT. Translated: CASSQRTQGRADTQYF.

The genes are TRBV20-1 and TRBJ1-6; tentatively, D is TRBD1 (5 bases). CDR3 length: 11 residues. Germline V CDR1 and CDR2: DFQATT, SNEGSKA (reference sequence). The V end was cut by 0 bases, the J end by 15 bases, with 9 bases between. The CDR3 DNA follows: TGCAGTGCTAGAGAAGCCGGGGGCCTCCACTTT. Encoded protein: CSAREAGGLHF.

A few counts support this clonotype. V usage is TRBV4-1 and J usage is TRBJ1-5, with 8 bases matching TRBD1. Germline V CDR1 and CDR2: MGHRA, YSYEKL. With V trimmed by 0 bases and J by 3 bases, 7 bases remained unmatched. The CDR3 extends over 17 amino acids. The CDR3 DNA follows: TGCGCCAGCAGCCAAGATCGGACAGGGAGGGACAATCAGCCCCAGCATTTT. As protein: CASSQDRTGRDNQPQHF.

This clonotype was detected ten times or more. The CDR3 protein is CSLPDRFTTDTQYF. CDR3 bases: TGCAGTCTCCCCGACAGATTCACCACAGATACGCAGTATTTT. The chain recombines TRBV20-1 with TRBJ2-3, with D possibly TRBD1 on 5 matching bases. Germline V gene sequence: CDR1 DFQATT, CDR2 SNEGSKA (reference sequence). V was clipped by 8 bases and J by 2 bases, with 17 bases between them. This CDR3 has 14 residues.

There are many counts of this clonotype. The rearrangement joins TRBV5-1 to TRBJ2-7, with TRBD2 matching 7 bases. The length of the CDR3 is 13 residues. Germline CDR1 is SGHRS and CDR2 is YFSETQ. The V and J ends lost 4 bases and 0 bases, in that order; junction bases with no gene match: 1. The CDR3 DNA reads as TGCGCCAGCAGCACGGGGGGCTCCTACGAGCAGTACTTC. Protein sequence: CASSTGGSYEQYF.

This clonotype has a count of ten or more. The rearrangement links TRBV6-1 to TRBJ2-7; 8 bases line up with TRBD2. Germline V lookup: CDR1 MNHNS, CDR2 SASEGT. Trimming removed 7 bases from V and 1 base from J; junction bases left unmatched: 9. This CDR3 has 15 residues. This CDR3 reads CASTFGGGLSYEQYV. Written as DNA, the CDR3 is TGTGCCAGCACTTTTGGCGGGGGGTTATCCTACGAGCAGTACGTC.

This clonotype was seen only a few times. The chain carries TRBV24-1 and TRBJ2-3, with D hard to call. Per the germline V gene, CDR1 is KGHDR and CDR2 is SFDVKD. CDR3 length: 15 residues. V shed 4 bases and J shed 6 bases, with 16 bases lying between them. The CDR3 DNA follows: TGTGCCACCAGTGAGACACAGAATAGTCCTGATACGCAGTATTTT. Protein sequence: CATSETQNSPDTQYF.

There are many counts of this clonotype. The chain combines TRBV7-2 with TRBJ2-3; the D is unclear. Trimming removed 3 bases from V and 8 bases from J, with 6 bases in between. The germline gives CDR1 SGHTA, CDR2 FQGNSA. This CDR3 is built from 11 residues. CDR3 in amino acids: CASSFFGTQYF. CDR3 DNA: TGTGCCAGCAGCTTTTTTGGTACGCAGTATTTT.